This TCR beta chain was found in a study of T cell responses to AZD1222 COVID-19 vaccine. Study-level findings and limits: Baseline seropositivity characterized only six AZD1222 recipients. Repertoires were collected only later (after the peak T cell response had occurred). A mostly white British donor set with more females was recruited, and clonal diversity was possibly underestimated. Targeting of unmutated variant regions was reportedly seen in nearly half of spike-specific TCRs.

The method was immunoSEQ multiplex PCR; TCRdb's version includes in-frame clones alone and lacks a portion of them. Here the sample spans roughly 77,000 clones, roughly nine tenths being singletons. A note on this clone: The antigen remains unidentified.

The CDR3 sequence is 16 residues long. Deletions cut 0 bases from V and 6 bases from J, with 16 bases between. CDR1 is SGHRS, CDR2 YFSETQ, per germline. This chain connects TRBV5-1 to TRBJ1-5; a possible D gene is TRBD1 (5 bases). The clonotype originates from an adult who received the AZD1222 COVID-19 vaccine. Sequenced material: peripheral blood, taken 28 days after the second AZD1222 dose. CDR3 protein: CASSLVPLGVGQPQHF. In DNA form, the CDR3 reads TGCGCCAGCAGCTTGGTTCCCTTAGGGGTCGGTCAGCCCCAGCATTTT. Together with reference TRBV5-1 and TRBJ1-5, the CDR3 gives the full variable domain: KAGVTQTPRYLIKTRGQQVTLSCSPISGHRSVSWYQQTPGQGLQFLFEYFSETQRNKGNFPGRFSGRQFSNSRSEMNVSTLELGDSALYLCASSLVPLGVGQPQHFGDGTRLSIL.